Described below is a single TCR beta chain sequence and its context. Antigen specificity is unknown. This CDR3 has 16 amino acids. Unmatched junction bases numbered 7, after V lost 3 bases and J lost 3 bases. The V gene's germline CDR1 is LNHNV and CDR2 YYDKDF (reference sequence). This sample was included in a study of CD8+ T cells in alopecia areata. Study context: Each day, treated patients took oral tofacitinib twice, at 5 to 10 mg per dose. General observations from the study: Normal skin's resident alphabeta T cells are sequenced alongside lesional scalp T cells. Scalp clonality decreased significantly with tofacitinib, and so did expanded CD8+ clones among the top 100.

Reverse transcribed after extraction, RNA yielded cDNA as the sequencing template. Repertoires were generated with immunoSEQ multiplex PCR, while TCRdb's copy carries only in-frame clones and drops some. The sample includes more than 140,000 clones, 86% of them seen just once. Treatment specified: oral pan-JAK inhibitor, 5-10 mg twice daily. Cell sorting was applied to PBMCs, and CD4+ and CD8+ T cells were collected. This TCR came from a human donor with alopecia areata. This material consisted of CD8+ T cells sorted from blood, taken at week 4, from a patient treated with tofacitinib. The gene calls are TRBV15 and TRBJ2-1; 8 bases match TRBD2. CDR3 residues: CATSRGVSGSYNEQFF. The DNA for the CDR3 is TGTGCCACCAGCAGGGGAGTAAGCGGGAGCTACAATGAGCAGTTCTTC.